This T cell receptor (beta chain) was identified in a study of OX40 agonist ivuxolimab in advanced cancers. Study-level information: Participants, roughly 81% male, averaged approximately 56 years of age, ranging from roughly 23 to 90.

Trimming removed 4 bases from V and 0 bases from J, with 8 bases in between. The CDR3 is 14 amino acids. The germline CDR1 and CDR2 sequences are SGHKS and YYEKEE (reference sequence). Method: immunoSEQ multiplex PCR; TCRdb's copy keeps in-frame clones and lacks some. The repertoire includes about 80,000 clones, about 93% of them detected once, and 11% sits in the top ten. This receptor was taken from an adult with an advanced solid tumor such as melanoma, head and neck, liver or kidney cancer. Material: CD4+ or CD8+ T cells sorted from blood, obtained in a trial of the OX40 agonist ivuxolimab. The chain employs TRBV5-5 and TRBJ1-5; TRBD1 is a possible D gene (6 bases). CDR3 DNA: TGTGCCAGCAGCCCGACAGGTAGCAATCAGCCCCAGCATTTT. Its translation: CASSPTGSNQPQHF. The full variable domain, with the rest looked up from reference TRBV5-5 and TRBJ1-5, is DAGVTQSPTHLIKTRGQQVTLRCSPISGHKSVSWYQQVLGQGPQFIFQYYEKEERGRGNFPDRFSARQFPNYSSELNVNALLLGDSALYLCASSPTGSNQPQHFGDGTRLSIL.